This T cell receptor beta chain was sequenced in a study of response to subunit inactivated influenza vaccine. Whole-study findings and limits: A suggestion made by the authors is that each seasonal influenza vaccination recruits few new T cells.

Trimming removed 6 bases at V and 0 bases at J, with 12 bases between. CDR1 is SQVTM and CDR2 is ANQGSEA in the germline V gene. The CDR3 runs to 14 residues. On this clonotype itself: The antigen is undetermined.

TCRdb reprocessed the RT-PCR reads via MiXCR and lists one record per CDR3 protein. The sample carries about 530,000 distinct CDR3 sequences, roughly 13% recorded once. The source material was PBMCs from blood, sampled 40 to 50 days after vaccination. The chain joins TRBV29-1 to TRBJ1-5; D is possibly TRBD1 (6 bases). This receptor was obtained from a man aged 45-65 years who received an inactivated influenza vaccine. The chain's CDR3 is CSVSQGHSNQPQHF. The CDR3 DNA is TGCAGCGTCAGTCAGGGGCATAGCAATCAGCCCCAGCATTTT. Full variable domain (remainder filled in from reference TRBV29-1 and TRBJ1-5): SAVISQKPSRDICQRGTSLTIQCQVDSQVTMMFWYRQQPGQSLTLIATANQGSEATYESGFVIDKFPISRPNLTFSTLTVSNMSPEDSSIYLCSVSQGHSNQPQHFGDGTRLSIL.